This record concerns one T cell receptor beta chain sequence. Its specificity is unknown. TCRdb's table, derived via immunoSEQ multiplex PCR, lists solely in-frame clones and lacks some. There are 95,000 to 100,000 clones in the sample; 92% occur only once, and around 12% lies in the top ten. This CDR3 is built from 16 residues. With 7 bases clipped from V and 5 bases from J, the junction kept 14 bases outside the gene matches. Germline-derived CDR1 and CDR2 are MNHEY and SMNVEV (reference sequence). This entry belongs to a study of siplizumab effects on memory and regulatory T cells. General study points: Memory cells seemed less diverse than naive T cells, which seemed major alloresponse contributors. Siplizumab significantly lowered the alloreactive sequences that could be traced to unstimulated CD4+ memory cells.

The genes are TRBV27 and TRBJ2-7; 10 bases fit TRBD2. Sequencing used non-Treg CD4+ T cells sorted from blood. The source of this sequence is a human donor in good health. The CDR3 here is CASTSHSSGSDHEQYF. The CDR3 DNA sequence: TGTGCCAGCACCTCCCATTCTAGCGGGAGTGACCACGAGCAGTACTTC.